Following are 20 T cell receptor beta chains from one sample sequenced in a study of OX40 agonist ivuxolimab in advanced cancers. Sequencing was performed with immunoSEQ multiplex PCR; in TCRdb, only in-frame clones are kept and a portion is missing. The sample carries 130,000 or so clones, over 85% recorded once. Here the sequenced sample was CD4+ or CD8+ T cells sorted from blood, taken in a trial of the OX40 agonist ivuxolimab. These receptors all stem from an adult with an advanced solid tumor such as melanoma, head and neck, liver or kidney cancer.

This CDR3 reads CAWSVGGGLSNEQFF. The CDR3 DNA reads as TGTGCCTGGAGCGTAGGGGGGGGACTCTCCAATGAGCAGTTCTTC. The chain is built from TRBV30 and TRBJ2-1, with D maybe TRBD2 (7 bases). The germline CDR1 and CDR2 sequences are GTSNPN and SVGIG (reference sequence). The germline V and J ends were trimmed by 3 bases and 6 bases, with 18 bases remaining between them. The CDR3 totals 15 residues.

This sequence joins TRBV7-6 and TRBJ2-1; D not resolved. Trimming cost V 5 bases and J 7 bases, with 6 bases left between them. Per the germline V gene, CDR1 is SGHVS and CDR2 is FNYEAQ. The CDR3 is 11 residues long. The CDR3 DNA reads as TGTGCCAGCAGCCCCGGGAATGAGCAGTTCTTC. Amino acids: CASSPGNEQFF.

CDR3 sequence reads: CASSRPRGLSTDTQYF. The CDR3 DNA is TGTGCCAGCAGCAGACCCAGGGGGCTTAGCACAGATACGCAGTATTTT. This chain connects TRBV9 to TRBJ2-3, with 8 bases lining up with TRBD1. Trimming took 4 bases from V and 0 from J; bases not matched to a gene: 7. CDR1 SGDLS and CDR2 YYNGEE come from the germline V gene. The CDR3 is 16 amino acids.

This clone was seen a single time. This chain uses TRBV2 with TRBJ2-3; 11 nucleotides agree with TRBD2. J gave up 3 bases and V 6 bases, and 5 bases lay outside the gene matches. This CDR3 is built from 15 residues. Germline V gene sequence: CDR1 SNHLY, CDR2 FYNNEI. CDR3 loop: CASRASGGPTDTQYF. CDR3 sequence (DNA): TGTGCCAGCAGAGCTAGCGGGGGGCCTACAGATACGCAGTATTTT.

The CDR3 reads CASSSGQGSYNEQFF. The CDR3 DNA sequence: TGCGCCAGCAGCTCGGGACAGGGCTCCTACAATGAGCAGTTCTTC. The chain employs TRBV4-1 and TRBJ2-1; TRBD1 matches 9 bases. CDR3 length: 15 amino acids. CDR1 and CDR2 (germline): MGHRA, YSYEKL. Germline trimming cut 5 bases from V and 0 bases from J; bases unmatched to any gene: 2.

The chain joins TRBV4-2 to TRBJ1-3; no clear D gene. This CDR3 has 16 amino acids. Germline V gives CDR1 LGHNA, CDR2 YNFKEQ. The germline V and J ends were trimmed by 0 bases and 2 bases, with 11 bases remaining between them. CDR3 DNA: TGTGCCAGCAGCCAAGATATGAGGGATCCTGGAAACACCATATATTTT. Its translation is CASSQDMRDPGNTIYF.

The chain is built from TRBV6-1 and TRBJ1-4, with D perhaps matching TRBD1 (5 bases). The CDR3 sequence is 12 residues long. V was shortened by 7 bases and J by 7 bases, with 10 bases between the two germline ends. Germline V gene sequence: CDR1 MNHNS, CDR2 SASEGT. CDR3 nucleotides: TGTGCCAGCAAAGGGGTGGTTGAAAAACTGTTTTTT. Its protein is CASKGVVEKLFF.

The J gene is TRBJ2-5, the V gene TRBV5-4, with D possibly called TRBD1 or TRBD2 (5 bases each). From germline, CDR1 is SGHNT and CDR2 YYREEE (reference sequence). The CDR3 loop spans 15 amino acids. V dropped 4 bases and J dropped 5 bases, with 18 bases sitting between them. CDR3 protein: CASSPIGASGETQYF. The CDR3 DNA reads TGTGCCAGCAGCCCAATCGGGGCCTCAGGGGAGACCCAGTACTTC.

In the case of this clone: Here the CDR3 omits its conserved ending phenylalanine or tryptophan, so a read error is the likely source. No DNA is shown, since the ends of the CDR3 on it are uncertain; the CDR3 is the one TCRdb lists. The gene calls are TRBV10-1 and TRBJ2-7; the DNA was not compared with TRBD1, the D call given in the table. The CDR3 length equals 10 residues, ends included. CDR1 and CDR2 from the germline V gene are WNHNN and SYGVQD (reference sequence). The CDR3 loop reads CASRTDRVWS.

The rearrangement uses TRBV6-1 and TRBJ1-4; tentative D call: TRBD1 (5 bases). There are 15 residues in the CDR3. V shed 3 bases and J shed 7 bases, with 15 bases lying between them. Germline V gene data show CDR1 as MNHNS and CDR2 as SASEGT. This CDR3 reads CASSEGRGLREKLFF. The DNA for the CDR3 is TGTGCCAGCAGTGAGGGCCGGGGCCTCCGTGAAAAACTGTTTTTT.

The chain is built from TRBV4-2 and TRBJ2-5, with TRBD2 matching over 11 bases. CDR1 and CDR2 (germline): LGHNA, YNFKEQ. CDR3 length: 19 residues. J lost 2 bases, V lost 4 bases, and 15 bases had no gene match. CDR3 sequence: CASSPSGASGGKDQETQYF. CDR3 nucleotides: TGTGCCAGCAGCCCCTCGGGGGCTAGCGGGGGGAAGGATCAAGAGACCCAGTACTTC.

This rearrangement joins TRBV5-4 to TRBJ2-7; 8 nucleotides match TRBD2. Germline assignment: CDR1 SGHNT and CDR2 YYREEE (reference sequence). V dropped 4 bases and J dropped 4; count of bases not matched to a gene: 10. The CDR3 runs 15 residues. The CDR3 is CASSQSGSPTYEQYF. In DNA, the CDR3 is TGTGCCAGCAGCCAAAGCGGGAGTCCCACTTACGAGCAGTACTTC.

CDR3 amino acids: CASSLSRTSGIYEQYF. In DNA form, the CDR3 reads TGTGCCAGCAGTTTATCGCGGACTAGCGGGATCTACGAGCAGTACTTC. The chain has TRBV27 and TRBJ2-7; TRBD2 matches at 12 bases. Trimming took 0 bases from V and 3 from J; bases not matched to a gene: 3. The CDR3 runs 16 residues. Germline CDR1 MNHEY, CDR2 SMNVEV (reference sequence).

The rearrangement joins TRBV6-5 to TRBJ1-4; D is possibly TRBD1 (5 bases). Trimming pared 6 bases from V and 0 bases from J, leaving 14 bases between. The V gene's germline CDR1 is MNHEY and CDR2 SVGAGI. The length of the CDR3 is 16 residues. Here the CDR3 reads CASSYDRVATNEKLFF. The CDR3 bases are TGTGCCAGCAGCTACGACAGAGTTGCAACTAATGAAAAACTGTTTTTT.

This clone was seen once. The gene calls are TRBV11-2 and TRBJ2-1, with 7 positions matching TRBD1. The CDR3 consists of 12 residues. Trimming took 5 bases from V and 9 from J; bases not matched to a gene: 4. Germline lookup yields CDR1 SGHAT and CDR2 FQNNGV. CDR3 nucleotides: TGTGCCAGCAGCACGACAGGGATTGAGCAGTTCTTC. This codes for CASSTTGIEQFF.

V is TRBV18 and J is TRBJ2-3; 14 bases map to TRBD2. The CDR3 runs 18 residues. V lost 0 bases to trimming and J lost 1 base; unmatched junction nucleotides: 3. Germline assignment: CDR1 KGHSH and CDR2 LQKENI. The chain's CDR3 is CASSPPTSGGAGTDTQYF. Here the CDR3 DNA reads TGTGCCAGCTCACCACCGACTAGCGGGGGGGCGGGCACAGATACGCAGTATTTT.

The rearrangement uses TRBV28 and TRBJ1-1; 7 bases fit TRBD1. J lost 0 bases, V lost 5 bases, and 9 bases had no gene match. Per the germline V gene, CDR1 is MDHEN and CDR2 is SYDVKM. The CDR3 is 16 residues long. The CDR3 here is CASSPFGQVLNTEAFF. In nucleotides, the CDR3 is TGTGCCAGCAGTCCATTCGGACAGGTATTGAACACTGAAGCTTTCTTT.

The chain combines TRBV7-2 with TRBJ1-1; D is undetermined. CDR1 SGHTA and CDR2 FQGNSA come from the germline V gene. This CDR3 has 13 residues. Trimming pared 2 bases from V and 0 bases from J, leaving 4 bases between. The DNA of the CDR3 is TGTGCCAGCAGCTTATCCCTGAACACTGAAGCTTTCTTT. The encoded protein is CASSLSLNTEAFF.

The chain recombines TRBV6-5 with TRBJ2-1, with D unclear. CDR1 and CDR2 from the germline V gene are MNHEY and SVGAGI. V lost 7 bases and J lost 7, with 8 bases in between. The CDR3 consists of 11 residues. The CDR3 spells CASTRRNEQFF. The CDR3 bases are TGTGCCAGCACCCGTAGGAATGAGCAGTTCTTC.

CDR3 sequence (DNA): TGTGCCAGCAGGGCTTGGGGGGGATCAACAGATACGCAGTATTTT. Translation gives CASRAWGGSTDTQYF. The chain combines TRBV6-1 with TRBJ2-3; TRBD2 agrees at 7 bases. V trimming: 6 bases; J trimming: 3 bases; junction bases outside the gene matches: 9. The CDR3 covers 15 residues. In germline, CDR1 is MNHNS, CDR2 SASEGT.